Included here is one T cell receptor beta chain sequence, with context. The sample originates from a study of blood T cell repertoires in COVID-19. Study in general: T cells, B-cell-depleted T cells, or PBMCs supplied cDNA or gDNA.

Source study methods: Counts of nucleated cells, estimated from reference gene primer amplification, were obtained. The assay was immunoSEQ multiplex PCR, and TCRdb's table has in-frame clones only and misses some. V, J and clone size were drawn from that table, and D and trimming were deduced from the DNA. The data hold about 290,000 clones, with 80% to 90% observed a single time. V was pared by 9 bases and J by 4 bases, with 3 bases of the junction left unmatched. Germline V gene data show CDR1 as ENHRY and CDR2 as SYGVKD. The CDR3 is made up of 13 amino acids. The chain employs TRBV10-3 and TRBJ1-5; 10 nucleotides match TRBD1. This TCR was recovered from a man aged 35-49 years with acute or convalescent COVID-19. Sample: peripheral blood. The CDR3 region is CAIGTGENQPQHF. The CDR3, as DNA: TGTGCCATTGGGACAGGGGAAAATCAGCCCCAGCATTTT.